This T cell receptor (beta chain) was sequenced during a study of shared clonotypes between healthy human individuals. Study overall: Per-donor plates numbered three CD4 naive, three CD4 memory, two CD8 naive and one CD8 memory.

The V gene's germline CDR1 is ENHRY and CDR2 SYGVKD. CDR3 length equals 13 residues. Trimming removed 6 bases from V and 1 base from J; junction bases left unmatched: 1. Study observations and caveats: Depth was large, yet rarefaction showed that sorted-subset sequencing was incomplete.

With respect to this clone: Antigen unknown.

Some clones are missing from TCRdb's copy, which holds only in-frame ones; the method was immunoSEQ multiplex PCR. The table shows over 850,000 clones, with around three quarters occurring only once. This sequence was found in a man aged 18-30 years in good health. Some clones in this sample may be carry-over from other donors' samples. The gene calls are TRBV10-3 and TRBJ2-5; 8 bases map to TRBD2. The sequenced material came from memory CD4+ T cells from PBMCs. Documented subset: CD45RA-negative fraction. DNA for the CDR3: TGTGCCATCAGCGCGGGAGGCCAAGAGACCCAGTACTTC. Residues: CAISAGGQETQYF.